The 19 T cell receptor beta chains given below trace back to one sample, sequenced in a study of identical twins. Via MiXCR, TCRdb re-called the 5' RACE reads, giving one row per CDR3 protein. The sample lists around 490,000 distinct CDR3 sequences, around 20% occurring once. These data were also reused for a study on yellow fever vaccine responses in identical twins.

Material for sequencing was CD4+ T cells sorted from blood. Receptors originate from a woman aged 18-35 years in good health.

This rearrangement joins TRBV5-1 to TRBJ2-1; 8 positions match TRBD2. Germline V gene lookup returns CDR1 SGHRS and CDR2 YFSETQ. The CDR3 spans 17 residues. Trimming removed 2 bases from V and 1 base from J; junction bases left unmatched: 8. The CDR3 sequence: CASSFSGTGGSYNEQFF. CDR3 bases: TGCGCCAGCAGCTTCAGCGGAACGGGGGGGTCCTACAATGAGCAGTTCTTC.

Concerning this clonotype: One end of the junction does not line up with germline, which may come from a read error. The J gene is TRBJ2-2, the V gene TRBV7-9; 9 nucleotides align to TRBD1. Germline V lookup: CDR1 SEHNR, CDR2 FQNEAQ (reference sequence). The CDR3 consists of 16 residues. As DNA, the CDR3 is TGTGCCAGCAGCTCGGACAGGGGTTGGAACGCCGGGGAGCTGTTTTTT. Translating gives CASSSDRGWNAGELFF.

This clonotype was counted between two and nine times. The chain combines TRBV2 with TRBJ2-3, with D possibly TRBD2 on 6 matching bases. The CDR3 runs to 16 residues. V dropped 1 base and J dropped 0 bases, with 11 bases sitting between them. Germline lookup yields CDR1 SNHLY and CDR2 FYNNEI. The CDR3 region has the DNA TGTGCCAGCAGTGAAGGCAAGCGGGCCAGCACAGATACGCAGTATTTT. As protein: CASSEGKRASTDTQYF.

This chain links TRBV4-1 with TRBJ2-4, with 9 bases identical to TRBD2. The CDR3 covers 17 residues. V trimming: 2 bases; J trimming: 0 bases; junction bases outside the gene matches: 5. Germline V CDR1 and CDR2: MGHRA, YSYEKL. The CDR3 sequence is CASSQPVSGRAKNIQYF. CDR3 sequence (DNA): TGCGCCAGCAGCCAACCCGTTAGCGGGAGAGCCAAAAACATTCAGTACTTC.

CDR3 residues: CASSQSGLTGREETQYF. DNA for the CDR3: TGCGCCAGCAGCCAAAGCGGATTGACAGGGAGAGAAGAGACCCAGTACTTC. The chain uses TRBV4-1 and TRBJ2-5, with 7 bases that match TRBD1. CDR1 MGHRA and CDR2 YSYEKL come from the germline V gene. After removal of 2 bases from V and 3 bases from J, the junction contained 12 bases not matched to a gene. The CDR3 has 17 amino acids.

V gene TRBV12-3 or TRBV12-4 combines with J gene TRBJ2-1, with D possibly TRBD2 on 6 matching bases. V was cut by 6 bases and J by 0 bases, with 12 bases left in between. The CDR3 runs 15 residues. CDR3: CASSHRGSSYNEQFF. CDR3 nucleotide sequence: TGTGCCAGCAGCCACCGGGGGAGCTCCTACAATGAGCAGTTCTTC.

V is TRBV29-1 and J is TRBJ2-2; 11 bases match TRBD2. J gave up 6 bases and V 4 bases, and 1 base lay outside the gene matches. CDR1 is SQVTM and CDR2 is ANQGSEA in the germline V gene. The CDR3 length is 13 residues. The CDR3 sequence is CSVVAGGPGELFF. The CDR3 bases are TGCAGCGTTGTAGCGGGAGGGCCCGGGGAGCTGTTTTTT.

The table lists this clonotype with a few counts. This rearrangement joins TRBV6-2 or TRBV6-3 to TRBJ2-5, with TRBD2 matching over 7 bases. The CDR3 is 15 residues long. Germline CDR1 and CDR2: MNHEY and SVGEGT. V shed 6 bases, J shed 2 bases, and the junction held 9 bases outside the gene matches. This CDR3 reads CASSPPGGFQETQYF. The DNA for the CDR3 is TGTGCCAGCAGCCCCCCCGGGGGGTTTCAAGAGACCCAGTACTTC.

This clonotype was seen only a few times. The rearrangement links TRBV6-1 to TRBJ2-7; D is ambiguous. Germline V lookup: CDR1 MNHNS, CDR2 SASEGT. The CDR3 extends over 14 amino acids. V was shortened by 3 bases and J by 0 bases, with 9 bases between the two germline ends. CDR3 in amino acids: CASSDFKNSYEQYF. In DNA, the CDR3 is TGTGCCAGCAGTGACTTTAAGAACTCCTACGAGCAGTACTTC.

This clonotype has only a few counts. This rearrangement joins TRBV5-1 to TRBJ1-4; 7 bases map to TRBD1. V gave up 4 bases and J gave up 5 bases; unmatched junction bases: 8. From germline, CDR1 is SGHRS and CDR2 YFSETQ. There are 15 residues in the CDR3. This CDR3 is CASSLDRALNEKLFF. The CDR3 DNA reads as TGCGCCAGCAGCCTCGACAGGGCGTTAAATGAAAAACTGTTTTTT.

This clonotype was seen a few times. The chain employs TRBV12-3 or TRBV12-4 and TRBJ2-1, with 10 positions matching TRBD1. Germline trimming cut 4 bases from V and 10 bases from J; bases unmatched to any gene: 4. The CDR3 is 13 residues long. CDR3 protein: CASSSSTGGEQFF. In DNA, the CDR3 is TGTGCCAGCAGTTCCTCGACAGGGGGCGAGCAGTTCTTC.

This chain uses TRBV4-1 with TRBJ1-5; D remains unclear. Trimming cost V 3 bases and J 0 bases, with 12 bases left between them. Germline V lookup: CDR1 MGHRA, CDR2 YSYEKL. This CDR3 has 16 residues. The CDR3 DNA sequence: TGCGCCAGCAGCCAGGTTACAGATTATAGCAATCAGCCCCAGCATTTT. It encodes CASSQVTDYSNQPQHF.

This clonotype occurred a few times. The J gene is TRBJ2-6, the V gene TRBV19; D remains ambiguous. V dropped 5 bases and J dropped 4 bases, with 18 bases sitting between them. This CDR3 region has 17 residues. Germline values: CDR1 LNHDA, CDR2 SQIVND (reference sequence). CDR3: CASSPQVGMEGANVLTF. The CDR3 DNA follows: TGTGCCAGTAGTCCGCAGGTGGGGATGGAAGGGGCCAACGTCCTGACTTTC.

The rearrangement links TRBV15 to TRBJ1-2; 7 nucleotides line up with TRBD1. The germline CDR1 and CDR2 sequences are LNHNV and YYDKDF (reference sequence). V shed 3 bases and J 4 bases; nucleotides not matched to a gene: 11. CDR3 length: 16 residues. The CDR3 nucleotides read TGTGCCACCAGCAGGGCTACGTCGACAGGGCGCTATGGCTACACCTTC. Its protein is CATSRATSTGRYGYTF.

The CDR3 sequence: CASSLMGGHPPAGELFF. The CDR3 region has the DNA TGTGCCAGCAGCTTAATGGGGGGACATCCCCCAGCCGGGGAGCTGTTTTTT. The rearrangement joins TRBV7-3 to TRBJ2-2; possibly TRBD1 or TRBD2 for D (6 bases each). Trimming shortened V by 1 base and J by 6 bases, and 18 bases separated the two germline ends. CDR1 is SGHTA, CDR2 FQGTGA, per germline. This CDR3 spans 17 amino acids.

This clonotype showed up just a few times. The chain carries TRBV7-9 and TRBJ1-5; perhaps TRBD1 as D (5 bases). Looked up from germline, CDR1 is SEHNR and CDR2 is FQNEAQ (reference sequence). There are 16 residues in the CDR3. V was clipped by 0 bases and J by 3 bases, with 12 bases between them. The CDR3 is CASSLARGPSNQPQHF. DNA of the CDR3: TGTGCCAGCAGCTTAGCTCGGGGCCCTTCCAATCAGCCCCAGCATTTT.

This clonotype was counted only a few times. The chain links TRBV7-2 to TRBJ2-1; D gene unclear. V was clipped by 0 bases and J by 4 bases, with 7 bases between them. Per the germline V gene, CDR1 is SGHTA and CDR2 is FQGNSA. This CDR3 contains 14 residues. CDR3 bases: TGTGCCAGCAGCTTAGCCTGGGCTTACAATGAGCAGTTCTTC. This codes for CASSLAWAYNEQFF.

This clonotype was found once. This rearrangement joins TRBV5-1 to TRBJ2-4; D might be TRBD2 (5 bases). In germline, CDR1 is SGHRS, CDR2 YFSETQ. CDR3 length: 17 amino acids. The V end was cut by 4 bases, the J end by 2 bases, with 19 bases between. DNA of the CDR3: TGCGCCAGCAGCCTCCTTGTGCTTAGCGAGTCCAAAAACATTCAGTACTTC. It yields the protein CASSLLVLSESKNIQYF.

Only a few counts were recorded for this clonotype. The chain employs TRBV12-3 or TRBV12-4 and TRBJ1-4; D remains ambiguous. The CDR3 is made up of 12 amino acids. V was clipped by 4 bases and J by 16 bases, with 16 bases between them. The CDR3, as DNA: TGTGCCAGCAGTTCCTCCACGTCACATCGGTTTTTT. Residues: CASSSSTSHRFF.